Presented here are 6 T cell receptor beta chains from one specimen sequenced in a study of patients and donors after allogeneic stem cell transplantation. TCRdb passed the RT-PCR reads through MiXCR, listing each CDR3 protein once. The profile shows hundreds of thousands of distinct CDR3 sequences, about a sixth of them singletons. The sequenced material came from blood, either unsorted or a sorted T cell fraction (not recorded which). The source is a human donor who was either an allogeneic HSCT recipient or a stem cell or donor lymphocyte infusion donor (not recorded which). It is not recorded whose cells these are; they may come from a transplant donor.

This clonotype was counted at least ten times. The V call is TRBV9, the J call TRBJ1-1; 12 positions match TRBD1. The CDR3 is 15 residues long. The V and J ends lost 3 bases and 9 bases, in that order; junction bases with no gene match: 9. Germline CDR1 and CDR2: SGDLS and YYNGEE. Here the CDR3 DNA reads TGTGCCAGCAGCGGCTTTTCAGGGACAGGGGGCCAAGCTTTCTTT. The encoded protein is CASSGFSGTGGQAFF. The whole variable domain, remainder taken from reference TRBV9 and TRBJ1-1, is DSGVTQTPKHLITATGQRVTLRCSPRSGDLSVYWYQQSLDQGLQFLIQYYNGEERAKGNILERFSAQQFPDLHSELNLSSLELGDSALYFCASSGFSGTGGQAFFGQGTRLTVV.

This clonotype has just a few counts. CDR3 in DNA: TGTGCCAGCTCGCTGGGTTGGAGCTCCTACAATGAGCAGTTCTTC. Translation gives CASSLGWSSYNEQFF. The chain joins TRBV18 to TRBJ2-1; D remains ambiguous. Trimming removed 6 bases at V and 0 bases at J, with 12 bases between. From germline, CDR1 is KGHSH and CDR2 LQKENI. The CDR3 runs to 15 residues.

The CDR3 spells CSALNQVAENEQFF. The CDR3 bases are TGCAGCGCACTGAACCAGGTGGCGGAGAATGAGCAGTTCTTC. This rearrangement joins TRBV29-1 to TRBJ2-1; D gene unclear. The germline V and J ends were trimmed by 7 bases and 7 bases, with 20 bases remaining between them. This CDR3 has 14 amino acids. Germline assignment: CDR1 SQVTM and CDR2 ANQGSEA.

This clonotype was seen a few times. The CDR3 protein is CSAETGEAFF. CDR3 nucleotides: TGCAGTGCAGAGACAGGTGAAGCTTTCTTT. This chain connects TRBV20-1 to TRBJ1-1; D may be TRBD1 (6 bases). Germline V gene sequence: CDR1 DFQATT, CDR2 SNEGSKA (reference sequence). The V gene lost 6 bases and the J gene lost 7 bases, with 9 bases spanning the gap. The CDR3 runs to 10 residues.

This clonotype was found a few times. The rearrangement joins TRBV9 to TRBJ2-7, with 11 bases that match TRBD1. This CDR3 spans 16 amino acids. J was trimmed by 5 bases and V by 2 bases; bases with no gene match: 9. The V gene's germline CDR1 is SGDLS and CDR2 YYNGEE. The CDR3 DNA follows: TGTGCCAGCAGCGTCGGGACAGGGGGACCCCTAAACGAGCAGTACTTC. Its translation: CASSVGTGGPLNEQYF.

J is TRBJ2-3 and V is TRBV20-1, with D possibly called TRBD1 or TRBD2 (5 bases each). V lost 0 bases and J lost 4, with 20 bases in between. CDR3 length: 17 residues. The germline gives CDR1 DFQATT, CDR2 SNEGSKA (reference sequence). CDR3 residues: CSARDPNPGRTSDTQYF. In nucleotides, the CDR3 is TGCAGTGCTAGAGACCCCAACCCGGGGCGGACCTCAGATACGCAGTATTTT.